The 30 T cell receptor beta chains reported below all come from one sample, sequenced in a study of cytomegalovirus exposure and HLA in healthy donors. Use of 60 Vbeta and 13 Jbeta primers characterized the PCR. TCRdb's copy holds only in-frame clones and misses some; the assay was immunoSEQ multiplex PCR. The profile shows fewer than 200,000 clones, approximately 84% of them singletons. Sequencing input: PBMCs. Receptor source: a woman aged 50 to 65 in good health and CMV-seropositive.

The DNA of the CDR3 is TGTGCCAGCATCCAGGGACAGGGGAACACTGAAGCTTTCTTT. Its protein is CASIQGQGNTEAFF. The chain links TRBV6-5 to TRBJ1-1; the match to TRBD1 covers 9 bases. The CDR3 extends over 14 amino acids. V lost 7 bases, J lost 1 base, and 4 bases stayed unmatched. Germline CDR1 and CDR2: MNHEY and SVGAGI.

The rearrangement links TRBV6-4 to TRBJ2-2; D possibly corresponds to TRBD1 (6 bases). Germline loops: CDR1 MRHNA, CDR2 SNTAGT. The V and J ends lost 6 bases and 5 bases respectively, with 10 bases between them. The CDR3 contains 13 residues. CDR3 bases: TGTGCCAGCAGCCGTACAGGGACCGGGGAGCTGTTTTTT. It encodes CASSRTGTGELFF.

This chain links TRBV30 with TRBJ2-5, with TRBD1 as a possible D gene (5 bases). V was pared by 4 bases and J by 1 base, with 13 bases between. The CDR3 totals 14 residues. The germline V gene has CDR1 GTSNPN and CDR2 SVGIG (reference sequence). In DNA, the CDR3 is TGTGCCTGGACCCCAAGGGGCAGCCAAGAGACCCAGTACTTC. It encodes CAWTPRGSQETQYF.

This chain joins TRBV10-3 and TRBJ1-5; D is uncertain. Germline assignment: CDR1 ENHRY and CDR2 SYGVKD. The CDR3 runs 15 residues. V was shortened by 1 base and J by 3 bases, with 10 bases between the two germline ends. In nucleotides, the CDR3 is TGTGCCATCAGTGAGTTGGAGGGTTCCAATCAGCCCCAGCATTTT. Amino acid sequence: CAISELEGSNQPQHF.

The rearrangement links TRBV6-6 to TRBJ2-1, with TRBD2 matching over 15 bases. V trimming: 6 bases; J trimming: 4 bases; junction bases outside the gene matches: 4. Germline CDR1 and CDR2: MNHNY and SVGAGI (reference sequence). The CDR3 runs 16 residues. The CDR3 bases are TGTGCCAGCAGCGGACTAGCGGGAGGGGTATACAATGAGCAGTTCTTC. Protein product: CASSGLAGGVYNEQFF.

This rearrangement joins TRBV6-5 to TRBJ1-2; maybe TRBD1 (5 bases). Germline-derived CDR1 and CDR2 are MNHEY and SVGAGI. The CDR3 contains 12 residues. V shed 6 bases and J shed 4 bases, with 9 bases lying between them. The chain's CDR3 is CASRGLIYGYTF. CDR3 in DNA: TGTGCCAGCAGGGGACTGATCTATGGCTACACCTTC.

The rearrangement joins TRBV5-1 to TRBJ1-3; 7 bases agree with TRBD1. Germline CDR1 SGHRS, CDR2 YFSETQ. The trim removed 4 bases at V and 2 bases at J, leaving 3 bases unmatched. The CDR3 is made up of 14 amino acids. CDR3 region: CASSTQGAGNTIYF. The CDR3 DNA follows: TGCGCCAGCAGCACGCAGGGGGCTGGAAACACCATATATTTT.

The chain has TRBV4-3 and TRBJ2-3; 10 nucleotides line up with TRBD2. The CDR3 sequence is 15 residues long. The V gene end was trimmed by 4 bases and the J gene end by 6 bases; junction bases not matched to a gene: 7. The V gene's germline CDR1 is LGHNA and CDR2 YSLEER. CDR3 protein: CASSPSGSRGDTQYF. For the CDR3, the DNA is TGCGCCAGCAGCCCTAGCGGGAGCAGGGGGGATACGCAGTATTTT.

This rearrangement joins TRBV7-2 to TRBJ2-5, with D unclear. V was pared by 2 bases and J by 6 bases, with 13 bases between. This CDR3 contains 14 residues. CDR1 and CDR2 (germline): SGHTA, FQGNSA. The DNA for the CDR3 is TGTGCCAGCAGCTTACTAGATCTCGCAAAGACCCAGTACTTC. Protein product: CASSLLDLAKTQYF.

This sequence joins TRBV6-6 and TRBJ2-1, with 8 bases aligning to TRBD1. CDR1 is MNHNY, CDR2 SVGAGI, per germline (reference sequence). Trimming cost V 5 bases and J 1 base; bases outside gene matches: 7. This CDR3 has 16 amino acids. The CDR3 is CASSPDRGASYNEQFF. The CDR3 region has the DNA TGTGCCAGCAGTCCCGACAGGGGAGCATCCTACAATGAGCAGTTCTTC.

CDR3 DNA: TGTGCCAGTAGTATAGTGAATCGGGGCAATCAGCCCCAGCATTTT. It yields the protein CASSIVNRGNQPQHF. The J gene is TRBJ1-5, the V gene TRBV19; D remains ambiguous. V shed 1 base and J shed 2 bases, with 9 bases lying between them. The germline gives CDR1 LNHDA, CDR2 SQIVND (reference sequence). CDR3 length equals 15 residues.

The rearrangement joins TRBV9 to TRBJ1-6; D remains unclear. Germline V CDR1 and CDR2: SGDLS, YYNGEE. Between the trimmed V and J ends, which lost 3 bases and 0 bases, there was a span of 10 bases. This CDR3 is built from 16 residues. CDR3 loop: CASSADLSSYNSPLHF. The CDR3 nucleotides read TGTGCCAGCAGCGCAGACTTAAGCTCCTATAATTCACCCCTCCACTTT.

The V call is TRBV7-9, the J call TRBJ2-5; weak D call: TRBD1 (5 bases). Germline CDR1 SEHNR, CDR2 FQNEAQ (reference sequence). CDR3 length equals 13 residues. The V end lost 5 bases, the J end lost 0 bases, and 7 bases lay between the germline ends. The CDR3 DNA follows: TGTGCCAGCAGCCCGACAGACCAAGAGACCCAGTACTTC. It is translated as CASSPTDQETQYF.

The chain combines TRBV10-2 with TRBJ2-5; D may be TRBD2 (5 bases). The J call is in doubt because the DNA end fits TRBJ2-7 better. The CDR3 runs 15 residues. Germline lookup yields CDR1 WSHSY and CDR2 SAAADI. The CDR3 DNA reads TGCGCCAGCAGTGTCACAGCCGGGATCTCCTACGAGCAGTACTTC. Translating gives CASSVTAGISYEQYF.

The chain combines TRBV5-1 with TRBJ2-3; a weak D match, TRBD2 (8 bases). There are 14 residues in the CDR3. Trimming left V 10 bases short and J 2 bases short, with 17 bases between. The germline CDR1 and CDR2 sequences are SGHRS and YFSETQ. For the CDR3, the DNA is TGCGCCGCACGGGGGGGACAGACCACAGATACGCAGTATTTT. It yields the protein CAARGGQTTDTQYF.

This chain connects TRBV13 to TRBJ2-7; TRBD1 agrees at 7 bases. The CDR3 loop spans 15 amino acids. Germline V gene data show CDR1 as PRHDT and CDR2 as FYEKMQ (reference sequence). The V and J ends lost 5 bases and 7 bases, in that order; junction bases with no gene match: 14. This CDR3 is CASSPTGTDPSEQYF. The CDR3 region has the DNA TGTGCCAGCAGCCCTACCGGGACAGACCCTTCTGAGCAGTACTTC.

V gene TRBV2 combines with J gene TRBJ2-1, with D possibly matching TRBD2 (6 bases). Germline CDR1 SNHLY, CDR2 FYNNEI. The V end lost 6 bases, the J end lost 1 base, and 13 bases lay between the germline ends. The CDR3 loop spans 15 amino acids. The CDR3 region has the DNA TGTGCCAGCAGAACCGGGACTTCTTCCTACAATGAGCAGTTCTTC. Translated, it gives CASRTGTSSYNEQFF.

The chain employs TRBV10-3 and TRBJ1-2, with 8 bases fitting TRBD1. The CDR3 is 12 residues long. Germline-derived CDR1 and CDR2 are ENHRY and SYGVKD. V trimming: 10 bases; J trimming: 7 bases; junction bases outside the gene matches: 8. This chain's CDR3 is CATTGVTIGYTF. The CDR3 DNA reads as TGTGCCACGACAGGGGTGACGATTGGCTACACCTTC.

The genes are TRBV29-1 and TRBJ1-2, with 7 positions matching TRBD1. The CDR3 covers 14 residues. Trimming at V came to 3 bases and at J to 4 bases, leaving 8 bases not matched to a gene. Per the germline V gene, CDR1 is SQVTM and CDR2 is ANQGSEA. The CDR3 region has the DNA TGCAGCGTTGAGATTTTTGACAGGGTCTATGGCTACACCTTC. Its protein is CSVEIFDRVYGYTF.

Remarks on this clone: A read error may account for a junction end that differs from germline. The chain has TRBV7-9 and TRBJ2-5, with D possibly TRBD2 on 5 matching bases. The CDR3 loop spans 14 amino acids. Per germline, CDR1 SEHNR and CDR2 FQNEAQ (reference sequence). This chain's CDR3 is CSSSYKDGKETQYF. As DNA, the CDR3 is TGTTCCAGCAGCTATAAAGACGGGAAAGAGACCCAGTACTTC.

CDR3 in amino acids: CASSLVINNEQFF. In DNA, the CDR3 is TGTGCCAGCAGCTTAGTTATTAACAATGAGCAGTTCTTC. V and J are TRBV7-2 and TRBJ2-1; no clear D. Germline CDR1 reads SGHTA; CDR2 reads FQGNSA. The V end lost 1 base, the J end lost 5 bases, and 6 bases lay between the germline ends. There are 13 residues in the CDR3.

This chain connects TRBV5-1 to TRBJ1-1, with 9 bases identical to TRBD1. From germline, CDR1 is SGHRS and CDR2 YFSETQ. The junction had 4 bases not matched to a gene; V was cut back by 5 bases and J by 2 bases. This CDR3 comprises 14 residues. The CDR3 DNA sequence: TGCGCCAGCAGTGCACAGGGGGCAAACACTGAAGCTTTCTTT. Translating it yields CASSAQGANTEAFF. Variable domain in full (rest from reference TRBV5-1 and TRBJ1-1): KAGVTQTPRYLIKTRGQQVTLSCSPISGHRSVSWYQQTPGQGLQFLFEYFSETQRNKGNFPGRFSGRQFSNSRSEMNVSTLELGDSALYLCASSAQGANTEAFFGQGTRLTVV.

This clone has just one count. The chain recombines TRBV27 with TRBJ2-7, with TRBD1 matching 9 bases. There are 16 residues in the CDR3. CDR1 and CDR2 from the germline V gene are MNHEY and SMNVEV (reference sequence). With V trimmed by 8 bases and J by 7 bases, 18 bases remained unmatched. For the CDR3, the DNA is TGTGCCAGCGGGTGGGGCCCGGGACAGGGTGAGGGAGAGCAGTACTTC. This codes for CASGWGPGQGEGEQYF.

The chain is built from TRBV7-2 and TRBJ2-7, with 7 bases fitting TRBD1. The J segment lost 0 bases and the V segment lost 0 bases, leaving 2 bases of the junction unmatched. Looked up from germline, CDR1 is SGHTA and CDR2 is FQGNSA. The CDR3 is 15 residues long. DNA for the CDR3: TGTGCCAGCAGCTTAGCATGGACAGGCTCCTACGAGCAGTACTTC. This gives the protein CASSLAWTGSYEQYF.

The chain recombines TRBV7-2 with TRBJ2-7, with D maybe TRBD2 (6 bases). Germline V gene lookup returns CDR1 SGHTA and CDR2 FQGNSA. The ends were cut back, 3 bases at V and 1 base at J, with 13 bases in the middle. This CDR3 is built from 15 residues. CDR3 nucleotide sequence: TGTGCCAGCAGCTTTTGGAGGGCCGAATCCTACGAGCAGTACTTC. It codes for CASSFWRAESYEQYF. Combining the CDR3 with reference TRBV7-2 and TRBJ2-7 gives the whole variable domain GAGVSQSPSNKVTEKGKDVELRCDPISGHTALYWYRQSLGQGLEFLIYFQGNSAPDKSGLPSDRFSAERTGGSVSTLTIQRTQQEDSAVYLCASSFWRAESYEQYFGPGTRLTVT.

About this clone itself: A read error may account for a junction end that differs from germline. V and J are TRBV7-9 and TRBJ1-3, with 7 bases aligning to TRBD1. The CDR3 totals 15 residues. Germline V gene data show CDR1 as SEHNR and CDR2 as FQNEAQ (reference sequence). The CDR3 is CSSSPLTGSGNTIYF. As DNA, the CDR3 is TGTTCCAGCAGCCCTCTGACAGGGTCCGGAAACACCATATATTTT. The full variable domain, rest sourced from reference TRBV7-9 and TRBJ1-3, is DTGVSQNPRHKITKRGQNVTFRCDPISEHNRLYWYRQTLGQGPEFLTYFQNEAQLEKSRLLSDRFSAERPKGSFSTLEIQRTEQGDSAMYLCSSSPLTGSGNTIYFGEGSWLTVV.

The chain carries TRBV19 and TRBJ2-3, with D possibly matching TRBD2 (5 bases). Germline loops: CDR1 LNHDA, CDR2 SQIVND (reference sequence). V was cut by 7 bases and J by 8 bases, with 19 bases left in between. CDR3 length equals 14 residues. The CDR3 is CASTPRAEVATQYF. In DNA form, the CDR3 reads TGTGCCAGTACCCCGCGGGCCGAGGTAGCTACGCAGTATTTT.

With respect to this clone: At the DNA level, this CDR3 is encoded by other sequences in the same sample as well. This sequence joins TRBV28 and TRBJ2-3, with D hard to call. Looked up from germline, CDR1 is MDHEN and CDR2 is SYDVKM. The CDR3 is 13 residues long. Deletions cut 5 bases from V and 0 bases from J, with 6 bases between. The DNA for the CDR3 is TGTGCCAGCAGTCCTCCTAGCACAGATACGCAGTATTTT. Amino acids: CASSPPSTDTQYF.

The V gene is TRBV18, the J gene TRBJ1-1; D not resolved. CDR3 size: 14 residues. V lost 6 bases and J 8 bases, leaving 19 bases between the germline ends. CDR1 is KGHSH, CDR2 LQKENI, per germline. CDR3: CASSPEIALREAFF. Written as DNA, the CDR3 is TGTGCCAGCTCTCCAGAAATAGCGCTAAGGGAAGCTTTCTTT.

J is TRBJ1-1 and V is TRBV28; D not certain. Germline lookup yields CDR1 MDHEN and CDR2 SYDVKM. V lost 6 bases and J lost 5, with 19 bases in between. The CDR3 has 15 residues. CDR3 coding DNA: TGTGCCAGCAGGTGGGCAGCTGTTACTGGAACTGAAGCTTTCTTT. Translating gives CASRWAAVTGTEAFF.